The 7 T cell receptor beta chains below were found in one sample sequenced in a study of CD8+CD57+ T cells in acquired aplastic anemia. Sequenced patients had shown CD8+CD57+ cell expansion by flow cytometry. Investigators profiled TCR beta VDJ and CDR3 from genomic DNA template. Using its own MiXCR run on the reads, TCRdb lists one record per CDR3 protein. The sample gives 270,000 or so distinct CDR3 sequences, around 82% of which show up once; around 40% is in the top ten. Input material: sorted CD4+, CD8+, or CD8+CD57+ T cells (not recorded which) from PBMCs. The receptor set was obtained from a human donor with aplastic anemia.

This clonotype showed up many times. This chain uses TRBV5-6 with TRBJ1-2; D remains ambiguous. Per germline, CDR1 SGHDT and CDR2 YYEEEE. Trimming shortened V by 4 bases and J by 1 base, and 14 bases separated the two germline ends. The CDR3 totals 15 residues. The CDR3 protein is CASSPRTENNYGYTF. Written as DNA, the CDR3 is TGTGCCAGCAGCCCTCGGACGGAGAATAACTATGGCTACACCTTC.

The table lists this clonotype with a count of one. The chain employs TRBV11-3 and TRBJ2-5, with no clear D. Germline V gene sequence: CDR1 SGHNT, CDR2 YENEEA. The CDR3 runs 13 residues. Trimming cost V 0 bases and J 4 bases, with 6 bases left between them. The CDR3 reads CASSLDLPETQYF. CDR3 nucleotide sequence: TGTGCCAGCAGCTTAGATCTACCAGAGACCCAGTACTTC.

As for this clonotype: Here the CDR3 omits its conserved ending phenylalanine or tryptophan, so a read error is the likely source. The DNA is left out, because the CDR3 cannot be placed on it with certainty; the CDR3 is given as TCRdb lists it. The rearrangement links TRBV7-3 to TRBJ2-3; the table assigns TRBD1, which was not confirmed against the DNA. CDR1 is SGHTA and CDR2 is FQGTGA in the germline V gene. The CDR3 totals 12 residues, both ends included. The CDR3 loop is CASTRQANAHEH.

The chain is built from TRBV7-8 and TRBJ2-3; 8 bases agree with TRBD2. V lost 5 bases to trimming and J lost 15 bases; unmatched junction nucleotides: 19. The CDR3 loop spans 15 amino acids. Looked up from germline, CDR1 is SGHVS and CDR2 is FQNEAQ. This CDR3 reads CASSVAGGPNAPYYF. DNA for the CDR3: TGTGCCAGCAGCGTGGCGGGAGGTCCCAATGCGCCGTATTATTTT.

The chain has TRBV6-5 and TRBJ2-7, with D unresolved. V was shortened by 1 base and J by 5 bases, with 0 bases between the two germline ends. Germline lookup yields CDR1 MNHEY and CDR2 SVGAGI. The CDR3 is 10 residues long. The DNA of the CDR3 is TGTGCCAGCAGTTACTACGAGCAGTACTTC. Amino acids: CASSYYEQYF.

This clonotype was counted a single time. An end of the junction differs from the germline gene, which may be a read error. This chain joins TRBV7-8 and TRBJ2-3, with no clear D. In germline, CDR1 is SGHVS, CDR2 FQNEAQ. This CDR3 comprises 13 residues. CDR3 loop: CASSVGVAHTKYF. The CDR3 nucleotides read TGTGCCAGCAGCGTAGGTGTTGCACATACGAAGTATTTT.

The chain couples TRBV7-9 to TRBJ2-3; maybe TRBD1 (6 bases). The germline CDR1 and CDR2 sequences are SEHNR and FQNEAQ (reference sequence). CDR3 length equals 16 residues. V dropped 5 bases and J dropped 9 bases, with 24 bases sitting between them. The CDR3 sequence is CASSPGAETQYDTQYF. The CDR3 region has the DNA TGTGCCAGCAGCCCAGGGGCAGAGACCCAGTACGACACGCAGTATTTT.